This T cell receptor beta chain was documented in a study of T cells in Graves' hyperthyroidism and ophthalmopathy. V lost 6 bases and J lost 1, with 16 bases in between. The CDR3 extends over 16 amino acids. RNA transcripts gave rise to amplified TCR beta CDR3 regions. A set of HTBI primers served as the primers for a first-round RT-PCR of the TCR CDR3. TCRdb used MiXCR to reprocess the multiplex PCR reads, holding one entry per CDR3 protein. The table includes over 300,000 distinct CDR3 sequences, about 14% detected once. This clonotype came up many times. The specimen sequenced was blood. J is TRBJ1-5 and V is TRBV12-3 or TRBV12-4, with a weak D call TRBD1 (6 bases). This receptor was identified in an older woman with Graves' hyperthyroidism. In DNA form, the CDR3 reads TGTGCCAGCAGCCTCCTGAGGGGGGTAAGCAATCAGCCCCAGCATTTT. As protein: CASSLLRGVSNQPQHF.